The next 17 T cell receptor beta chains were all read from a single sample in a study of monozygotic twins with inflammatory bowel disease. Reanalyzing the 5' RACE reads, TCRdb keeps one entry per CDR3 protein, without DNA. This repertoire includes 150,000 or so distinct CDR3 sequences. Source material: blood. These TCRs come from a human donor with ulcerative colitis or Crohn's disease, or a healthy co-twin of an affected twin (not recorded which).

The rearrangement joins TRBV2 to TRBJ1-5; TCRdb's D call, TRBD1, is unchecked because there is no DNA. The CDR3 is 16 amino acids. Germline loops: CDR1 SNHLY, CDR2 FYNNEI. This chain's CDR3 is CASEGGALGGNQPQHF. Full variable domain (rest looked up from reference TRBV2 and TRBJ1-5): EPEVTQTPSHQVTQMGQEVILRCVPISNHLYFYWYRQILGQKVEFLVSFYNNEISEKSEIFDDQFSVERPDGSNFTLKIRSTKLEDSAMYFCASEGGALGGNQPQHFGDGTRLSIL.

The chain carries TRBV5-1 and TRBJ2-5; TCRdb gives TRBD2 as the D gene, but with no DNA this cannot be confirmed. CDR1 SGHRS and CDR2 YFSETQ come from the germline V gene. The CDR3 is 15 residues long. CDR3 sequence: CASSLATSAQETQYF.

The V and J genes are TRBV10-3 and TRBJ2-7; TCRdb picks TRBD2, but there is no DNA to check that call. This CDR3 has 14 amino acids. The germline gives CDR1 ENHRY, CDR2 SYGVKD. CDR3 in amino acids: CAIRTSGSYTEQYF.

The chain has TRBV20-1 and TRBJ2-7; checking the TCRdb D call of TRBD2 is not possible without DNA. This CDR3 is built from 15 residues. Germline V gene data show CDR1 as DFQATT and CDR2 as SNEGSKA (reference sequence). The CDR3 reads CSARAPPPRGYEQYF.

V gene TRBV28 combines with J gene TRBJ1-5; TCRdb reports TRBD1, a call that lacks DNA to check it against. The CDR3 length is 17 residues. The germline gives CDR1 MDHEN, CDR2 SYDVKM. The CDR3 reads CASSLFRAGKSNQPQHF.

This chain links TRBV29-1 with TRBJ2-7; lacking DNA, the TRBD2 call made by TCRdb goes unchecked. Germline V gene sequence: CDR1 SQVTM, CDR2 ANQGSEA. This CDR3 comprises 13 residues. Here the CDR3 reads CSVRTSGSYEQYF.

The chain joins TRBV3-1 to TRBJ1-2. CDR1 LGHDT and CDR2 YNNKEL come from the germline V gene (reference sequence). The CDR3 is 14 amino acids. This CDR3 reads CASSHRTTNYGYTF.

The genes are TRBV7-9 and TRBJ2-7; as DNA is missing, the TRBD2 call by TCRdb cannot be tested. Germline V gene lookup returns CDR1 SEHNR and CDR2 FQNEAQ (reference sequence). The CDR3 contains 16 residues. CDR3 protein: CASSSLPGLAIYEQYF.

The V and J genes are TRBV12-3 or TRBV12-4 and TRBJ1-5. This CDR3 comprises 15 residues. Here the CDR3 reads CASSLLGSGNQPQHF.

Here the CDR3 reads CASSKRGTYEQYF. The V and J genes are TRBV7-9 and TRBJ2-7. Germline V gives CDR1 SEHNR, CDR2 FQNEAQ (reference sequence). The CDR3 totals 13 residues.

The J gene is TRBJ2-7, the V gene TRBV27; TCRdb lists TRBD2, though no DNA is available to test this call. The CDR3 totals 13 residues. Germline assignment: CDR1 MNHEY and CDR2 SMNVEV (reference sequence). CDR3 sequence: CASSPRLAGEQYF.

V gene TRBV5-1 combines with J gene TRBJ2-3; the TCRdb call, TRBD1, lacks DNA for checking. The CDR3 is 14 amino acids. Germline-derived CDR1 and CDR2 are SGHRS and YFSETQ. The CDR3 loop reads CASSPDRPGDRQYF.

This chain joins TRBV20-1 and TRBJ2-1; lacking DNA, the TRBD2 call made by TCRdb goes unchecked. The CDR3 has 15 residues. Germline V lookup: CDR1 DFQATT, CDR2 SNEGSKA (reference sequence). CDR3 in amino acids: CSARDGAGGRNEQFF.

The V call is TRBV11-2, the J call TRBJ2-1; TCRdb lists TRBD1, though no DNA is available to test this call. The CDR3 has 15 amino acids. In germline, CDR1 is SGHAT, CDR2 FQNNGV. The CDR3 spells CASSLVRGVNNEQFF.

The chain joins TRBV10-2 to TRBJ1-1; there is no DNA to check the TCRdb D call of TRBD1. This CDR3 has 12 residues. Germline CDR1 and CDR2: WSHSY and SAAADI. The CDR3 protein is CASSATGAVAFF.

J is TRBJ2-3 and V is TRBV11-2; the D call of TRBD2 rests on TCRdb alone, since no DNA is present to check it. Germline CDR1 is SGHAT and CDR2 is FQNNGV. The CDR3 contains 18 residues. The CDR3 reads CASSKGLAGVGGTDTQYF.

This sequence joins TRBV14 and TRBJ2-1; checking the TCRdb D call of TRBD2 is not possible without DNA. The V gene's germline CDR1 is SGHDN and CDR2 FVKESK. This CDR3 has 16 amino acids. The CDR3 is CASSQDSGGVYNEQFF.